Listed below are T cell receptor beta chains from one sample, sequenced in a study of blood T cells in healthy people across ages. From the 5' RACE reads, TCRdb called clonotypes with MiXCR, one entry per CDR3 protein. The table shows some 940,000 distinct CDR3 sequences, with around 29% occurring only once. The same sample was also studied in work on T cells of mothers and their children.

Sequenced: blood. The origin of the receptors is a woman aged 40-49 years in good health. The CDR3 runs from the conserved cysteine through the conserved F or W. A D gene is named only where the DNA matches it firmly. Expanded clones get a size class; other rows say once, few or many, or leave the size out.

j_gene: TRBJ2-6; abundance: many; len: 18; v_gene: TRBV4-1; d_gene: TRBD1; CDR3aa: CASSRPGQGASGANVLTF; CDR3nt: TGCGCCAGCAGCCGACCGGGACAGGGGGCATCTGGGGCCAACGTCCTGACTTTC
j_gene: TRBJ1-1; abundance: -; len: 13; v_gene: TRBV7-3; d_gene: -; CDR3aa: CASSLGGPIGAFF; CDR3nt: TGTGCCAGCAGCTTAGGGGGCCCCATAGGAGCTTTCTTT
j_gene: TRBJ2-1; abundance: many; len: 15; v_gene: TRBV7-2; d_gene: TRBD1; CDR3aa: CASSLSRDREISRFF; CDR3nt: TGTGCCAGCAGCCTATCCAGGGACAGGGAGATTTCGCGGTTCTTC
j_gene: TRBJ2-1; abundance: few; len: 15; v_gene: TRBV5-1; d_gene: -; CDR3aa: CASSLAKQSYNEQFF; CDR3nt: TGCGCCAGCAGCTTGGCCAAACAATCCTACAATGAGCAGTTCTTC
j_gene: TRBJ2-2; abundance: few; len: 16; v_gene: TRBV6-1; d_gene: TRBD2; CDR3aa: CASSGGLAGNTGELFF; CDR3nt: TGTGCCAGCAGCGGAGGACTAGCGGGGAACACCGGGGAGCTGTTTTTT
j_gene: TRBJ2-3; abundance: -; len: 14; v_gene: TRBV10-2; d_gene: -; CDR3aa: CASSIASRTDTQYF; CDR3nt: TGCGCCAGCAGTATAGCGAGTCGCACAGATACGCAGTATTTT
j_gene: TRBJ2-7; abundance: many; len: 16; v_gene: TRBV20-1; d_gene: TRBD2; CDR3aa: CSARSTRSGDTYEQYF; CDR3nt: TGCAGTGCTAGATCTACCCGGAGCGGGGATACCTACGAGCAGTACTTC
j_gene: TRBJ2-7; abundance: many; len: 17; v_gene: TRBV12-3/TRBV12-4; d_gene: TRBD1; CDR3aa: CASRNGTGGASTYEQYF; CDR3nt: TGTGCCAGCAGAAATGGGACAGGGGGCGCCTCCACCTACGAGCAGTACTTC
j_gene: TRBJ2-7; abundance: -; len: 15; v_gene: TRBV28; d_gene: -; CDR3aa: CASSVPSVGTYEQYF; CDR3nt: TGTGCCAGCAGTGTCCCTAGCGTCGGGACCTACGAGCAGTACTTC
j_gene: TRBJ2-3; abundance: many; len: 13; v_gene: TRBV7-2; d_gene: -; CDR3aa: CASSLALGDTQYF; CDR3nt: TGTGCCAGCAGCTTAGCGCTTGGAGATACGCAGTATTTT
j_gene: TRBJ1-1; abundance: -; len: 15; v_gene: TRBV5-1; d_gene: -; CDR3aa: CTSSLEGLENTEAFF; CDR3nt: TGCACCAGCAGCTTGGAAGGGCTCGAGAACACTGAAGCTTTCTTT
j_gene: TRBJ1-1; abundance: few; len: 16; v_gene: TRBV15; d_gene: -; CDR3aa: CATSRGGGLMNTEAFF; CDR3nt: TGTGCCACCAGCAGAGGGGGGGGGTTGATGAACACTGAAGCTTTCTTT
j_gene: TRBJ2-6; abundance: many; len: 18; v_gene: TRBV7-2; d_gene: TRBD1; CDR3aa: CASSLVGQGSSGANVLTF; CDR3nt: TGTGCCAGCAGCTTAGTGGGACAGGGGTCCTCTGGGGCCAACGTCCTGACTTTC
j_gene: TRBJ1-2; abundance: many; len: 13; v_gene: TRBV30; d_gene: -; CDR3aa: CAWSVIGGYGYTF; CDR3nt: TGTGCCTGGAGTGTAATAGGGGGCTATGGCTACACCTTC
j_gene: TRBJ2-1; abundance: few; len: 15; v_gene: TRBV3-1; d_gene: -; CDR3aa: CASSRSGTPYNEQFF; CDR3nt: TGTGCCAGCAGCCGGTCCGGGACACCGTACAATGAGCAGTTCTTC
j_gene: TRBJ2-5; abundance: -; len: 14; v_gene: TRBV9; d_gene: TRBD2; CDR3aa: CVSSVDRVGGEQYF; CDR3nt: TGTGTCAGCAGCGTAGATCGCGTGGGAGGGGAGCAGTACTTC
j_gene: TRBJ1-2; abundance: -; len: 14; v_gene: TRBV12-3/TRBV12-4; d_gene: TRBD1; CDR3aa: CASFLTGGAYGYTF; CDR3nt: TGTGCCAGCTTTTTGACAGGGGGCGCCTATGGCTACACCTTC
j_gene: TRBJ2-5; abundance: few; len: 16; v_gene: TRBV20-1; d_gene: -; CDR3aa: CSARGGLGPLGLTQYF; CDR3nt: TGCAGTGCTAGAGGGGGATTAGGCCCCCTGGGGTTGACCCAGTACTTC
j_gene: TRBJ1-5; abundance: few; len: 15; v_gene: TRBV20-1; d_gene: TRBD1; CDR3aa: CSAPETGGANQPQHF; CDR3nt: TGCAGTGCTCCAGAGACAGGGGGAGCTAATCAGCCCCAGCATTTT
j_gene: TRBJ2-1; abundance: few; len: 16; v_gene: TRBV6-4; d_gene: -; CDR3aa: CASSLSGGEQYNEQFF; CDR3nt: TGTGCCAGCAGTCTGTCCGGGGGAGAACAATACAATGAGCAGTTCTTC
j_gene: TRBJ2-5; abundance: -; len: 17; v_gene: TRBV7-2; d_gene: TRBD2; CDR3aa: CASSSVTSGPRKETQYF; CDR3nt: TGTGCCAGCAGCTCCGTAACTAGCGGGCCCAGAAAAGAGACCCAGTACTTC
j_gene: TRBJ2-7; abundance: -; len: 14; v_gene: TRBV21-1; d_gene: -; CDR3aa: CASSQVTRSYEQYF; CDR3nt: TGTGCCAGCAGCCAAGTAACCCGCTCCTACGAGCAGTACTTC
j_gene: TRBJ2-7; abundance: many; len: 15; v_gene: TRBV10-2; d_gene: -; CDR3aa: CASSESAGLTYEQYF; CDR3nt: TGCGCCAGCAGTGAGTCGGCAGGGCTCACCTACGAGCAGTACTTC
j_gene: TRBJ1-2; abundance: -; len: 14; v_gene: TRBV7-8; d_gene: TRBD1; CDR3aa: CASSLVGRGHGYTF; CDR3nt: TGTGCCAGCAGCTTAGTGGGCAGGGGGCATGGCTACACCTTC
j_gene: TRBJ2-7; abundance: few; len: 15; v_gene: TRBV6-6; d_gene: -; CDR3aa: CASSYLGGLSYEQYF; CDR3nt: TGTGCCAGCAGTTATCTAGGGGGGCTCTCCTACGAGCAGTACTTC
j_gene: TRBJ2-3; abundance: many; len: 15; v_gene: TRBV7-2; d_gene: -; CDR3aa: CASSLAGASSDTQYF; CDR3nt: TGTGCCAGCAGCTTAGCGGGCGCTAGCTCAGATACGCAGTATTTT
j_gene: TRBJ2-7; abundance: -; len: 15; v_gene: TRBV20-1; d_gene: -; CDR3aa: CSAKVRNGNSYEQYF; CDR3nt: TGCAGTGCAAAGGTTCGAAATGGGAACTCCTACGAGCAGTACTTC
j_gene: TRBJ2-1; abundance: few; len: 16; v_gene: TRBV6-2/TRBV6-3; d_gene: TRBD1; CDR3aa: CASSYSGTGANNEQFF; CDR3nt: TGTGCCAGCAGTTACTCGGGGACAGGGGCCAACAATGAGCAGTTCTTC
j_gene: TRBJ1-2; abundance: -; len: 14; v_gene: TRBV6-5; d_gene: -; CDR3aa: CASSPAGGYHGYTF; CDR3nt: TGTGCCAGCAGTCCCGCGGGGGGGTATCATGGCTACACCTTC
j_gene: TRBJ1-2; abundance: -; len: 16; v_gene: TRBV5-6; d_gene: TRBD1; CDR3aa: CASSWGGTGNNYGYAF; CDR3nt: TGTGCCAGCAGCTGGGGCGGGACAGGGAATAACTATGGCTACGCCTTC
j_gene: TRBJ2-7; abundance: -; len: 14; v_gene: TRBV7-2; d_gene: -; CDR3aa: CASTQGLRGYEQYF; CDR3nt: TGTGCCAGCACCCAGGGCCTCAGGGGCTACGAGCAGTACTTC
j_gene: TRBJ1-6; abundance: -; len: 13; v_gene: TRBV4-1; d_gene: -; CDR3aa: CASSQDERSPLHF; CDR3nt: TGCGCCAGCAGCCAAGATGAGCGTTCACCCCTCCACTTT
j_gene: TRBJ1-5; abundance: few; len: 13; v_gene: TRBV12-3/TRBV12-4; d_gene: -; CDR3aa: CASSLVRRGRQHF; CDR3nt: TGTGCCAGCAGCCTGGTGAGGCGGGGAAGGCAGCATTTT
j_gene: TRBJ2-1; abundance: -; len: 15; v_gene: TRBV27; d_gene: TRBD1; CDR3aa: CASSQGQGSWETRYF; CDR3nt: TGTGCCAGCAGTCAGGGACAGGGCTCCTGGGAGACCCGGTACTTC
j_gene: TRBJ2-4; abundance: -; len: 17; v_gene: TRBV5-6; d_gene: -; CDR3aa: CASSLGDVRLAKNIQYF; CDR3nt: TGTGCCAGCAGCTTGGGGGACGTCAGACTAGCCAAAAACATTCAGTACTTC
j_gene: TRBJ1-2; abundance: -; len: 16; v_gene: TRBV7-2; d_gene: -; CDR3aa: CASSLAVGSFNYGYTF; CDR3nt: TGTGCCAGCAGCTTAGCGGTGGGCAGCTTTAACTATGGCTACACCTTC
j_gene: TRBJ2-1; abundance: -; len: 16; v_gene: TRBV7-2; d_gene: TRBD2; CDR3aa: CASSPWSGGAGNEQFF; CDR3nt: TGTGCCAGCAGCCCCTGGAGCGGGGGGGCGGGTAATGAGCAGTTCTTC
j_gene: TRBJ2-7; abundance: -; len: 15; v_gene: TRBV28; d_gene: -; CDR3aa: CASSFGWGRVYEQYF; CDR3nt: TGTGCCAGCAGTTTTGGGTGGGGACGGGTCTACGAGCAGTACTTC
j_gene: TRBJ1-2; abundance: -; len: 13; v_gene: TRBV5-6; d_gene: TRBD1; CDR3aa: CAGRQGADYGYTF; CDR3nt: TGTGCCGGTCGACAGGGGGCGGACTATGGCTACACCTTC
j_gene: TRBJ2-6; abundance: -; len: 16; v_gene: TRBV28; d_gene: -; CDR3aa: CASSSSRANEANVLTF; CDR3nt: TGTGCCAGCAGCTCCTCGAGGGCGAACGAGGCCAACGTCCTGACTTTC
j_gene: TRBJ1-4; abundance: -; len: 14; v_gene: TRBV9; d_gene: -; CDR3aa: CASSPSTANEKLFF; CDR3nt: TGTGCCAGCAGCCCTTCAACCGCTAATGAAAAACTGTTTTTT
j_gene: TRBJ2-1; abundance: -; len: 14; v_gene: TRBV5-1; d_gene: TRBD1; CDR3aa: CASSVGQGFDEQFF; CDR3nt: TGCGCCAGCAGCGTAGGACAGGGTTTCGATGAGCAGTTCTTC
j_gene: TRBJ1-1; abundance: -; len: 11; v_gene: TRBV12-3/TRBV12-4; d_gene: -; CDR3aa: CASSRWGEAFF; CDR3nt: TGTGCCAGCAGCCGTTGGGGGGAAGCTTTCTTT
j_gene: TRBJ2-5; abundance: few; len: 15; v_gene: TRBV6-6; d_gene: -; CDR3aa: CASSYSSLPAREQYF; CDR3nt: TGTGCCAGCAGTTACTCCAGTTTACCAGCTCGGGAGCAGTACTTC
j_gene: TRBJ1-2; abundance: -; len: 15; v_gene: TRBV4-1; d_gene: -; CDR3aa: CASTPRGTGRDGYTF; CDR3nt: TGCGCCAGCACCCCACGAGGCACAGGGCGGGATGGCTACACCTTC
j_gene: TRBJ1-2; abundance: few; len: 13; v_gene: TRBV6-5; d_gene: -; CDR3aa: CASSYGGPSGYTF; CDR3nt: TGTGCCAGCAGTTACGGGGGGCCGAGCGGCTACACCTTC
j_gene: TRBJ1-1; abundance: few; len: 13; v_gene: TRBV10-2; d_gene: -; CDR3aa: CASRAPSGTEAFF; CDR3nt: TGCGCCAGCAGAGCTCCGTCGGGCACTGAAGCTTTCTTT
j_gene: TRBJ2-7; abundance: -; len: 15; v_gene: TRBV20-1; d_gene: TRBD1; CDR3aa: CGARDEGQVTYEQYF; CDR3nt: TGCGGTGCTAGAGATGAAGGACAGGTGACCTACGAGCAGTACTTC
j_gene: TRBJ2-6; abundance: -; len: 17; v_gene: TRBV7-3; d_gene: TRBD1; CDR3aa: CASSFGQGLVGANVLTF; CDR3nt: TGTGCCAGCAGTTTTGGACAGGGGCTGGTGGGGGCCAACGTCCTGACTTTC
j_gene: TRBJ2-7; abundance: -; len: 14; v_gene: TRBV5-1; d_gene: -; CDR3aa: CASSWNTGSYEQYF; CDR3nt: TGCGCCAGCAGCTGGAACACGGGCTCCTACGAGCAGTACTTC
j_gene: TRBJ2-1; abundance: -; len: 15; v_gene: TRBV6-5; d_gene: TRBD1; CDR3aa: CANRYRGQGANEQFF; CDR3nt: TGTGCCAACAGGTACAGGGGACAGGGGGCCAATGAGCAGTTCTTC
j_gene: TRBJ2-4; abundance: many; len: 14; v_gene: TRBV6-2/TRBV6-3; d_gene: TRBD1; CDR3aa: CASSSTGTGNIQYF; CDR3nt: TGTGCCAGCAGCTCAACCGGGACAGGGAACATTCAGTACTTC
j_gene: TRBJ2-7; abundance: many; len: 15; v_gene: TRBV5-5; d_gene: -; CDR3aa: CASSSSRGYKYEQYF; CDR3nt: TGTGCCAGCAGCTCCTCACGGGGGTATAAGTACGAGCAGTACTTC